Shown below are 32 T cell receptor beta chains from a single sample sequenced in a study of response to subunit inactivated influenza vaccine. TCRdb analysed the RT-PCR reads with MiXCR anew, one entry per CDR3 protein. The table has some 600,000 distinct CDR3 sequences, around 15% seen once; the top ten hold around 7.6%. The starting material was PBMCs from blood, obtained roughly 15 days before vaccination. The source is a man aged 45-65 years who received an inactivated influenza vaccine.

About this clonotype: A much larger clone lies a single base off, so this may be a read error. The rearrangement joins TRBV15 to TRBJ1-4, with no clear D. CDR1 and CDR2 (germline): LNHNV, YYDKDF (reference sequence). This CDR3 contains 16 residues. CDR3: CATSSPKKSTSEKLFF. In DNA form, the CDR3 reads TGTGCCACCAGCAGTCCCAAAAAATCAACTAGTGAAAAACTGTTTTTT.

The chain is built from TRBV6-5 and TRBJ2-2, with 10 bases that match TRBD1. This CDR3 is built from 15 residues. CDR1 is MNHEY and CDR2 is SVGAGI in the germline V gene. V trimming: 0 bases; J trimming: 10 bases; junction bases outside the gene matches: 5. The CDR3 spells CASSYSDRGPVELFF. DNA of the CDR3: TGTGCCAGCAGTTACTCAGACAGGGGGCCCGTGGAGCTGTTTTTT.

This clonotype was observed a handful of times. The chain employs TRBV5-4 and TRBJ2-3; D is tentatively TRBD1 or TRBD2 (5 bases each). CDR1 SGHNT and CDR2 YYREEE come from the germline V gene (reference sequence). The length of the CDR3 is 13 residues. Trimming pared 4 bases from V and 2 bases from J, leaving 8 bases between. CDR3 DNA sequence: TGTGCCAGCAGCGGGACCTACACAGATACGCAGTATTTT. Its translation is CASSGTYTDTQYF.

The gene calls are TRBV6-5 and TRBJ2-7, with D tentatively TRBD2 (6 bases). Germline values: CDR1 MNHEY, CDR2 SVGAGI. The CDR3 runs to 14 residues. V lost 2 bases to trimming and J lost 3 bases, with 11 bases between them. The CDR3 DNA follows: TGTGCCAGCAGTTACGGCGGGGCCGGCTACGAGCAGTACTTC. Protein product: CASSYGGAGYEQYF.

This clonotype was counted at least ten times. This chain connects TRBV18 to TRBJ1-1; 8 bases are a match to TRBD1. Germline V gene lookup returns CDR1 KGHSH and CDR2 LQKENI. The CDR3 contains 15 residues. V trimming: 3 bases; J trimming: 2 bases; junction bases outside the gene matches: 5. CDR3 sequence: CASSPAQGANTEAFF. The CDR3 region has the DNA TGTGCCAGCTCACCGGCTCAGGGGGCCAACACTGAAGCTTTCTTT.

DNA for the CDR3: TGTGCCAGCAGCTCGGGACTAGCGACCCAAGAGACCCAGTACTTC. Translation: CASSSGLATQETQYF. The chain carries TRBV7-6 and TRBJ2-5; 10 nucleotides match TRBD2. CDR3 length: 15 amino acids. Trimming cost V 4 bases and J 1 base; bases outside gene matches: 3. Per germline, CDR1 SGHVS and CDR2 FNYEAQ.

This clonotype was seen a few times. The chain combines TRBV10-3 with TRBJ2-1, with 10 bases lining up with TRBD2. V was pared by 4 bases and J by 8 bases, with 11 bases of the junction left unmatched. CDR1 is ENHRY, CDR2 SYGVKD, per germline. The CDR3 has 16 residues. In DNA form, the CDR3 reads TGTGCCATCAGTGGGGTAGCGGGAGGTGAAGGCGATGAGCAGTTCTTC. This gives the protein CAISGVAGGEGDEQFF.

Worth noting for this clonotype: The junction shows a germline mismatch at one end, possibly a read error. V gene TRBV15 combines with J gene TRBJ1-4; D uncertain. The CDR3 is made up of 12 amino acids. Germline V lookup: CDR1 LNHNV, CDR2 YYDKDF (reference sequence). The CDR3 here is CAASRVNEKLFF. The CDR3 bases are TGTGCCGCCAGCCGGGTAAATGAAAAACTGTTTTTT.

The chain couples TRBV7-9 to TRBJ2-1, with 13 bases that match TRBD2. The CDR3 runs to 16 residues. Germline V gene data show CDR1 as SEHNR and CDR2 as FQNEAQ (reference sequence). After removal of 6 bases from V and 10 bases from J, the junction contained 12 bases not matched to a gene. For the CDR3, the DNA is TGTGCCAGCAGGTCAAACGGACTAGCGGGGGCCCGAGAGCAGTTCTTC. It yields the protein CASRSNGLAGAREQFF.

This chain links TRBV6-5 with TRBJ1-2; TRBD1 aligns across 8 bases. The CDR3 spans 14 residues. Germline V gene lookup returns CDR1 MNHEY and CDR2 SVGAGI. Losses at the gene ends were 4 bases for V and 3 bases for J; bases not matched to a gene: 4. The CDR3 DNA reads TGTGCCAGCAGTTCCCAGACAGGGGACTATGGCTACACCTTC. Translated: CASSSQTGDYGYTF.

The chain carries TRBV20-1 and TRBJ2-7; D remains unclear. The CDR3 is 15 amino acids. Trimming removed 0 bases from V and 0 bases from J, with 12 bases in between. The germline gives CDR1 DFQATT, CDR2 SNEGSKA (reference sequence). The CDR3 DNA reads TGCAGTGCTAGAGATCCGTCGACGAGCTCCTACGAGCAGTACTTC. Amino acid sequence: CSARDPSTSSYEQYF.

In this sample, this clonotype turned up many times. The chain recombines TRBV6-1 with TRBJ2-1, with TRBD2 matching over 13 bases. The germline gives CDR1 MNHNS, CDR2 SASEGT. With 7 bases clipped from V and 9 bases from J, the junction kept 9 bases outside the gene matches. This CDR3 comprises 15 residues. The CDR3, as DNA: TGTGCCAGCACCCGGACTAGCGGGGGTCGGACTGAGCAGTTCTTC. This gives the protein CASTRTSGGRTEQFF.

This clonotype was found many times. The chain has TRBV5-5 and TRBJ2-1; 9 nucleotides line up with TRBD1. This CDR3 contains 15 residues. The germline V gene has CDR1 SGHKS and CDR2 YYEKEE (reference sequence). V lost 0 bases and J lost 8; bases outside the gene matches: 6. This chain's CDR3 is CASSLEQGAFYEQFF. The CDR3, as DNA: TGTGCCAGCAGCTTGGAACAGGGGGCTTTCTATGAGCAGTTCTTC.

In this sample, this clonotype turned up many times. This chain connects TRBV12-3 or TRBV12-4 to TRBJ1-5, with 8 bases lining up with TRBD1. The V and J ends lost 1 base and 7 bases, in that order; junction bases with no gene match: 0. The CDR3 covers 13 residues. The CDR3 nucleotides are TGTGCCAGCAGTTTAGACAGGGGGCAGCCCCAGCATTTT. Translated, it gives CASSLDRGQPQHF.

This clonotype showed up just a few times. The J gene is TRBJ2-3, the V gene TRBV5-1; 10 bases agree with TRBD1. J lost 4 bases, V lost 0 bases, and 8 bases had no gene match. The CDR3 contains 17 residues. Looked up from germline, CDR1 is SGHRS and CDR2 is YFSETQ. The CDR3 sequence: CASSLEGQGFLSDTQYF. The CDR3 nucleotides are TGCGCCAGCAGCTTGGAGGGACAGGGGTTTTTGTCAGATACGCAGTATTTT.

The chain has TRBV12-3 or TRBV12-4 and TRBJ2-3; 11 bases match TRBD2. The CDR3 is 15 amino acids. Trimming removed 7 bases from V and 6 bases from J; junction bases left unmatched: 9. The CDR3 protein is CASTLAGGSSDTQYF. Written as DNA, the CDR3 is TGTGCCAGCACCTTAGCGGGAGGGTCGAGTGATACGCAGTATTTT.

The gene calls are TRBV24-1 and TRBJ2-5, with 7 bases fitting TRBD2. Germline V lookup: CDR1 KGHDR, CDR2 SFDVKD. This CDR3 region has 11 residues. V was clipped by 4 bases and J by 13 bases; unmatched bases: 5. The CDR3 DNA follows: TGTGCCACCAGTGACGGGACTACCACGTACTTC. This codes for CATSDGTTTYF.

The CDR3: CASSTQDRLLYGYTF. The CDR3 coding sequence is TGTGCCAGCAGTACCCAGGACAGGCTCCTCTATGGCTACACCTTC. The rearrangement joins TRBV12-3 or TRBV12-4 to TRBJ1-2, with 7 bases matching TRBD1. Trimming at V came to 5 bases and at J to 4 bases, leaving 10 bases not matched to a gene. This CDR3 spans 15 amino acids.

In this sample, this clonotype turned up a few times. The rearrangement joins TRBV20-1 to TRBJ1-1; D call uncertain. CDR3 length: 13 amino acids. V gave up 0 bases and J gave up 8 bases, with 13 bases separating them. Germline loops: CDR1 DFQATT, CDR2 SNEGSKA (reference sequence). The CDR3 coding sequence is TGCAGTGCTAGAGATGCCGACCAAGGGGAAGCTTTCTTT. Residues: CSARDADQGEAFF.

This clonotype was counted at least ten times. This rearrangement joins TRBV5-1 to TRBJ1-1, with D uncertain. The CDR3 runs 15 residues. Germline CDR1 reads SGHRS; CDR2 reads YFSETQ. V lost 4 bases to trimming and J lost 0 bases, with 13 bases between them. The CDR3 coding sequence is TGCGCCAGCAGCACCGGAACGGCCATGAACACTGAAGCTTTCTTT. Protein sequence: CASSTGTAMNTEAFF.

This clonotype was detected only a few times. The CDR3 reads CASSLDPVTNQPQHF. For the CDR3, the DNA is TGTGCCAGCAGCTTGGATCCAGTTACAAATCAGCCCCAGCATTTT. The genes are TRBV5-8 and TRBJ1-5; D is unclear. The length of the CDR3 is 15 residues. V was trimmed by 0 bases and J by 4 bases, leaving 11 bases between them. CDR1 and CDR2 from the germline V gene are SGHTS and YDEGEE.

This CDR3 reads CASSFKTGVETQYF. In nucleotides, the CDR3 is TGTGCCAGCAGTTTTAAGACAGGGGTAGAGACCCAGTACTTC. This chain links TRBV28 with TRBJ2-5; 8 positions agree with TRBD1. CDR1 and CDR2 (germline): MDHEN, SYDVKM. This CDR3 has 14 amino acids. V lost 3 bases to trimming and J lost 4 bases; unmatched junction nucleotides: 4.

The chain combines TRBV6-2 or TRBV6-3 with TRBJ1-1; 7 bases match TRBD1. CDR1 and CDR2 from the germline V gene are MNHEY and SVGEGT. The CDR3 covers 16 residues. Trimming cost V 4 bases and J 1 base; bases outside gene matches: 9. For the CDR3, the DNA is TGTGCCAGCAGTTCGGTAACGACAGGGACGAACACTGAAGCTTTCTTT. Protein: CASSSVTTGTNTEAFF.

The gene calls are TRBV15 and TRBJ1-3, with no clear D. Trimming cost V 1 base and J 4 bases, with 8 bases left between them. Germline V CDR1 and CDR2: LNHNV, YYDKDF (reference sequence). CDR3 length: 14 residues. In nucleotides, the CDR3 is TGTGCCACCAGCAGAGTTGGGCAGGGAAACACCATATATTTT. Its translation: CATSRVGQGNTIYF.

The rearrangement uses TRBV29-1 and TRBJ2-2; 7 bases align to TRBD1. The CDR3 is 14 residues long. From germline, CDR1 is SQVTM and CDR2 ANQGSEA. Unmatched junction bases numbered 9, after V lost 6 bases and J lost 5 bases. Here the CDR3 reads CSVVKGARTGELFF. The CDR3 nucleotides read TGCAGCGTAGTAAAGGGGGCGCGAACCGGGGAGCTGTTTTTT.

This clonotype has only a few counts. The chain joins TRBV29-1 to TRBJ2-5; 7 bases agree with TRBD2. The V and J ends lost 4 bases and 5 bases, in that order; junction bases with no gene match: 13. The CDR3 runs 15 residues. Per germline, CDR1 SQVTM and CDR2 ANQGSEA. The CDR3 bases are TGCAGCGTTGCACTTTTGGCGGGGAGGGGTGAGACCCAGTACTTC. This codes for CSVALLAGRGETQYF.

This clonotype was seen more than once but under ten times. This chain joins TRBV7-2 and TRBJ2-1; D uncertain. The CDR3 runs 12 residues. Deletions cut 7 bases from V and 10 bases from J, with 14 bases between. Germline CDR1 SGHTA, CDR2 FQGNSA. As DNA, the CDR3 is TGTGCCAGCACCTCCCCCGGCCGAGAGCAGTTCTTC. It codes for CASTSPGREQFF.

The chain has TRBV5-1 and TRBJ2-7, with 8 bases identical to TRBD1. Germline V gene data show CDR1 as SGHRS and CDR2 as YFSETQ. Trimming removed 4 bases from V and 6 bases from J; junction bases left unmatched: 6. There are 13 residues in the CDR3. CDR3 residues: CASSPTGEGEQYF. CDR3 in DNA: TGCGCCAGCAGCCCGACAGGGGAAGGCGAGCAGTACTTC.

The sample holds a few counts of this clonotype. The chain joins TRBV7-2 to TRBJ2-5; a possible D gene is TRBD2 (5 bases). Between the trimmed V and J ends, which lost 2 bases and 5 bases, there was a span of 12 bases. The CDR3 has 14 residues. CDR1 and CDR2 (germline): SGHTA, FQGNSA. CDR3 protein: CASSLIPSGETQYF. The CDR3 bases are TGTGCCAGCAGCTTAATCCCCTCGGGGGAGACCCAGTACTTC. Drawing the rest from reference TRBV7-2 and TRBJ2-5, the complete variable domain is GAGVSQSPSNKVTEKGKDVELRCDPISGHTALYWYRQSLGQGLEFLIYFQGNSAPDKSGLPSDRFSAERTGGSVSTLTIQRTQQEDSAVYLCASSLIPSGETQYFGPGTRLLVL.

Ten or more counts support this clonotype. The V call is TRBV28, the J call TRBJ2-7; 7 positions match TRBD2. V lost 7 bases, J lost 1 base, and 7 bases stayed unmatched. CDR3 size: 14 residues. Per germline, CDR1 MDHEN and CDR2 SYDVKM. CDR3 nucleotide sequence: TGTGCCAGCAAGCTCCGGGACTATTCCTACGAGCAGTACTTC. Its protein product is CASKLRDYSYEQYF. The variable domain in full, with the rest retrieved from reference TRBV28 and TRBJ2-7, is DVKVTQSSRYLVKRTGEKVFLECVQDMDHENMFWYRQDPGLGLRLIYFSYDVKMKEKGDIPEGYSVSREKKERFSLILESASTNQTSMYLCASKLRDYSYEQYFGPGTRLTVT.

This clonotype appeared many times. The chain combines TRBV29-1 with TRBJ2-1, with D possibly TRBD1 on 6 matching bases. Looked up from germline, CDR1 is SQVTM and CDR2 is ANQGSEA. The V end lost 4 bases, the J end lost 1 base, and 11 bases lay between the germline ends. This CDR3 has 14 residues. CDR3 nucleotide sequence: TGCAGCGTTGGGATAGGGGGTTCCTACAATGAGCAGTTCTTC. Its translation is CSVGIGGSYNEQFF.

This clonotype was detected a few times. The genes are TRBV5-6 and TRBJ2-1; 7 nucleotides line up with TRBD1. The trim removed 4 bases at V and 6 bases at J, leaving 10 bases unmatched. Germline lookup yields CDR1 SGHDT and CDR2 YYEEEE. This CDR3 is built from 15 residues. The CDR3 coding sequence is TGTGCCAGCAGCCAGGGGACAGCGTGGAGCAATGAGCAGTTCTTC. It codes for CASSQGTAWSNEQFF.